This T cell receptor beta chain was recorded in a study of beta chain features in type 1 diabetes (dated by TCRdb to the late 2010s). About the full investigation: Patients and healthy donors did not differ in mean age, gender distribution, total cell number or subset yield. A total of around 110,000,000 sorted cells were examined across all samples, and RNA yield correlated strongly with the number of cells per subset. In the study, recently diagnosed type 1 diabetes patients and matched healthy donors were compared on the TCRB repertoires of their sorted circulating CD4+ T cell subsets. Regulatory and stem cell-like memory subsets were isolated from only 8 patients and roughly eight healthy donors, whereas naive and central memory subsets came from all 30 or so donors. Points the paper makes about the study in general: Because cDNA rather than genomic DNA was sequenced, highly expressing activated cells could have been over-represented, although no difference in activation and CD3 levels was found between groups. At VDJ recombination sites, type 1 diabetes patients had fewer insertions and more deleted nucleotides, which implies abnormalities in thymic rearrangement. In all four CD4+ subsets, TCRB CDR3 length was moderately but significantly shorter in type 1 diabetes patients. Shorter templates might have been favored by PCR, but patient and control samples were amplified and corrected together, so both groups would have been affected equally by any skew. Because small numbers of individuals were included in the HLA sub-analyses, any influence of HLA type on TCRB rearrangement was left unresolved. The naive, central memory and regulatory TCRB repertoires appeared to resemble one another more closely among patients than among healthy donors.

The High Capacity cDNA Reverse Transcription Kit was used to reverse transcribe all of the isolated RNA, meaning that expressed TCRB transcripts were what got sequenced. Naive, central memory and regulatory T cell samples underwent deep immunoSEQ sequencing, averaging around 3.7 million total reads per sample. Sorted cells were lysed in RLT buffer, and RNA was extracted using DNase-treated RNeasy Micro or Mini kits according to cell number. Each cell subset was processed on its own to prevent cross-contamination, while patient and healthy donor samples were processed together. The immunoSEQ multiplex PCR was used to amplify TCRB sequences from cDNA, generating 87-bp fragments that spanned the CDR3 region. Sequencing of the amplicons was performed on the Illumina HiSeq platform. The authors' pipeline ran thus. Synthetic template baselines were used to correct PCR bias computationally, reads within Hamming distance 2 were collapsed, and singletons that could not be merged were discarded. Reads were aligned to IMGT to assign V, D and J genes, CDR3 length, and insertions or deletions at six rearrangement sites. Within each subset, clonotype counts were normalized to the number of sorted cells before true diversity and Gini coefficients were calculated with the tcR R package. The overlap coefficient, calculated on TCRB nucleotide sequences, was used to measure repertoire sharing. Out-of-frame TCRB sequences from naive cells were analyzed as a proxy for the pre-selection repertoire. TCRdb retrieved this table from immuneACCESS and kept in-frame rearrangements only. Not all clones are present; in checked studies, unresolved V genes account for under half, and no reason is known for the remainder. V, J and clone size derive from that table, while D and trimming were established from the DNA sequence. Present in this sample are about 900,000 clones, about a sixth of which were seen just once. The ten largest clones add up to about 0.02% of the sample.

With regard to this clone: Its antigen is still unknown. Qualities for individual bases were not recorded, and no much larger clone is one base off.

Each donor gave one peripheral blood draw, averaging approximately 0.12 L, which was collected into heparinised tubes. Naive, central memory, regulatory and stem cell-like memory CD4+ T cells were sorted on a BD FACSAria II using a panel including CD45RO, CCR7, CD25, CD127, CD95 and CD27. Every sorted population had a purity above 95%. PBMCs were isolated right away by Lymphoprep density gradient centrifugation and were stained directly, without culture. To minimize batch effects, samples were stained and sorted in pairs, one healthy donor with one patient per experiment. CDR1 and CDR2, per the germline V gene, are LGHNA and YNFKEQ. The CDR3 covers 14 residues, taking in both the cysteine and the phenylalanine. CDR3 DNA is the only sequence kept; it has 42 bases, read in frame from the first base. The junction shows trimming of 1 base on V and 6 bases on J, plus 11 bases between the germline ends.

The receptor was isolated from a woman aged 18-30 years in good health. The source material was naive CD4+ T cells from blood. The cell subset or site label of this sample denotes: true naive CD4+ T cells. The chain employs TRBV4-2 and TRBJ2-3, and the D gene may be TRBD2, 5 bases matching. The CDR3 amino acid sequence is: CASSQVRRPDTQYF. Read as DNA, the sequence is TGTGCCAGCAGCCAAGTACGGAGGCCGGATACGCAGTATTTT.